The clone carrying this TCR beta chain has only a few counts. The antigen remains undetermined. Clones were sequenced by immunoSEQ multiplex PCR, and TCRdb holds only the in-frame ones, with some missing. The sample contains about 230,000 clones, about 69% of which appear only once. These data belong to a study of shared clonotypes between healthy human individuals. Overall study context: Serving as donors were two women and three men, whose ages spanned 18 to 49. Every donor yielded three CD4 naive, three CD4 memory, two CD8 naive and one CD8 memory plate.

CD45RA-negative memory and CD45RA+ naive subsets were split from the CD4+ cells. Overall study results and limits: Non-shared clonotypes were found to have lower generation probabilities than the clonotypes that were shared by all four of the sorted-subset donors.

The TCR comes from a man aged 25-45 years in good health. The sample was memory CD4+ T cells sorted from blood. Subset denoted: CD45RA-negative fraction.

This CDR3 is CASSEPYNEQFF. The CDR3 DNA is TGTGCCAGCAGTGAACCCTACAATGAGCAGTTCTTC. The chain has TRBV25-1 and TRBJ2-1; D unclear. Between the trimmed V and J ends, which lost 2 bases and 2 bases, there was a span of 1 base. This CDR3 comprises 12 residues. The V gene's germline CDR1 is MGHDK and CDR2 SYGVNS.